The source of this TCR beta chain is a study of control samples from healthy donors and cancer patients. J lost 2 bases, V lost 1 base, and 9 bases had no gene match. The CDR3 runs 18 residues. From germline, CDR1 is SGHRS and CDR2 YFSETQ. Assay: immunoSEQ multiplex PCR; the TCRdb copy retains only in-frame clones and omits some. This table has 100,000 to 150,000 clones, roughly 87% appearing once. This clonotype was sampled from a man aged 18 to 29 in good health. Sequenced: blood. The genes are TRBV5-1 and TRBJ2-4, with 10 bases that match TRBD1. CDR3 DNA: TGCGCCAGCAGCTTGCGGACAGGGGGGCAAATAACCAAAAACATTCAGTACTTC. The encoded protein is CASSLRTGGQITKNIQYF.